This section outlines one TCR beta chain sequence together with its context. Germline V lookup: CDR1 MNHEY, CDR2 SMNVEV (reference sequence). The CDR3 has 13 residues. Bulk and single-cell libraries used iRepertoire multiplex PCR with TCR subtype-specific primers. No DNA is given; TCRdb re-called the multiplex PCR reads and lists each CDR3 protein once. There are fewer than 7,500 distinct CDR3 sequences in the sample, with about a third held by the top ten. The data belong to a study of T cells in severe cutaneous drug reactions. The patients sequenced had a carbamazepine-induced Stevens-Johnson syndrome or toxic epidermal necrolysis reaction.

The V and J genes are TRBV27 and TRBJ2-5; TCRdb names TRBD1, which stays unverified in the absence of DNA. This TCR derives from a human donor with toxic epidermal necrolysis, a severe cutaneous drug reaction. Input material: cells from a skin blister. The CDR3 reads CASSSQGRETQYF.